This is a list of T cell receptor beta chains from one sample in a study of beta chain features in type 1 diabetes. Clones were read by immunoSEQ multiplex PCR, and TCRdb kept only the in-frame ones, dropping some. The table shows hundreds of thousands of clones, with approximately 31% occurring only once. The material sequenced was naive CD4+ T cells from blood. The receptors originated from a man aged 18 to 30 in good health. The CDR3 runs from the conserved cysteine through the conserved F or W. A D gene is named only where the DNA matches it firmly. Clone size, where shown, is once, few, many, or a class for clones that have expanded.

j_gene	d_gene	abundance	v_gene	CDR3nt	CDR3aa
TRBJ1-2	NA	few	TRBV4-3	TGCGCCAGCAGCCAAGCTAGGGTTGACTATGGCTACACCTTC	CASSQARVDYGYTF
TRBJ1-1	NA	NA	TRBV9	TGTGCCAGCAGCGTAGACAGGGACCAGGGCACTGAAGCTTTCTTT	CASSVDRDQGTEAFF
TRBJ2-5	NA	NA	TRBV10-3	TGTGCCATCAGTGGTGGTTTAGAAATAGAGACCCAGTACTTC	CAISGGLEIETQYF
TRBJ2-2	TRBD2	NA	TRBV4-2	TGTGCCAGCAGCCCACTAGCGGGAGGGCCGTTGGAGGCCGGGGAGCTGTTTTTT	CASSPLAGGPLEAGELFF
TRBJ2-7	TRBD2	NA	TRBV4-2	TGTGCCAGCAGCCGAAGAGGGACTAGCGGAGCGCCCTCCTACGAGCAGTACTTC	CASSRRGTSGAPSYEQYF
TRBJ2-1	NA	few	TRBV4-3	TGCGCCAGCAGCCAAGTTGGGCGACGGAACAATGAGCAGTTCTTC	CASSQVGRRNNEQFF
TRBJ2-5	NA	NA	TRBV7-2	TGTGCCAGCACCCCAGGGCCGGAGACCCAGTACTTC	CASTPGPETQYF
TRBJ2-1	TRBD1	NA	TRBV7-8	TGTGCCAGCAGCTTAACCCGACAGGGAAAGTACAATGAGCAGTTCTTC	CASSLTRQGKYNEQFF
TRBJ2-3	NA	few	TRBV7-9	TGTGCCAGCAGCTTACCGGGTAAAGGGGGCACAGATACGCAGTATTTT	CASSLPGKGGTDTQYF
TRBJ2-1	TRBD2	NA	TRBV19	TGTGCCAGTAGTACTGCTAGCGGACGGAGCTCCTACAATGAGCAGTTCTTC	CASSTASGRSSYNEQFF
TRBJ2-7	NA	NA	TRBV4-2	TGTGCCAGCAGCCAAGATCGGCCAGGGCACCGGCAGCAGTACTTC	CASSQDRPGHRQQYF
TRBJ2-5	TRBD2	NA	TRBV9	TGTGCCAGCAGCTCTTGGATAGCGGGAGGTTCGGAGACCCAGTACTTC	CASSSWIAGGSETQYF
TRBJ2-3	TRBD2	NA	TRBV7-2	TGTGCCAGCAGCTTAGATCTTGGCGGGGGTAGCACAGATACGCAGTATTTT	CASSLDLGGGSTDTQYF
TRBJ2-1	NA	many	TRBV10-3	TGTGCCATCGGGGAGAGAGAGCAGTTCTTC	CAIGEREQFF
TRBJ1-5	NA	few	TRBV29-1	TGCAGCGTTGCCCATGGGGGGGGAGCTGGCAATCAGCCCCAGCATTTT	CSVAHGGGAGNQPQHF
TRBJ2-1	NA	few	TRBV6-1	TGTGCCAGCAGTGAAGTTCGACCCCCGGCGGAGCAGTTCTTC	CASSEVRPPAEQFF
TRBJ1-2	TRBD1	NA	TRBV25-1	TGTGCCAGCAGTGATCCCAGGACAGGGGAAAGCTATGGCTACACCTTC	CASSDPRTGESYGYTF
TRBJ2-1	NA	NA	TRBV30	TGTGCCTGGAGTGTGGGTGAGCAGTTCTTC	CAWSVGEQFF
TRBJ1-5	NA	NA	TRBV28	TGTGCCAGCAGTTTGGTGCGTCAGCCCCAGCATTTT	CASSLVRQPQHF
TRBJ2-7	NA	NA	TRBV9	TGTGCCAGCAGCGTAGAGGCCAGACACGAGCAGTACTTC	CASSVEARHEQYF
TRBJ2-7	NA	NA	TRBV28	TGTGCCAGCAGTTTATTCTACGAGCAGTACTTC	CASSLFYEQYF
TRBJ2-7	NA	few	TRBV28	TGTGCCAGCAGCCCCCGACCGGGCGAGCAGTACTTC	CASSPRPGEQYF
TRBJ2-6	NA	NA	TRBV18	TGTGCCGGCAGGGAAGCCGGGGCCAACGTCCTGACTTTC	CAGREAGANVLTF
TRBJ2-7	NA	NA	TRBV13	TGTGCCAGCAGCCCCCCAAACTCCGACAGACACGAGCAGTACTTC	CASSPPNSDRHEQYF
TRBJ2-5	TRBD2	NA	TRBV30	TGTGCCTGGAGTGTTGGACTAGCCTCTAAGGAGACCCAGTACTTC	CAWSVGLASKETQYF
TRBJ2-7	NA	NA	TRBV11-2	TGTGCCAGCAGCTCCTTGACGGGAATTTGGTACGAGCAGTACTTC	CASSSLTGIWYEQYF
TRBJ2-7	NA	few	TRBV5-1	TGCGCCAGCAGCTTGGACAGGGCCTCCTACGAGCAGTACTTC	CASSLDRASYEQYF
TRBJ1-5	NA	NA	TRBV30	TGTGCCTGGAGTGTAACCCTCAATCAGCCCCAGCATTTT	CAWSVTLNQPQHF
TRBJ2-3	NA	NA	TRBV7-9	TGTGCCAGCAGCTTCTACGGCGGGCATCTTGGAGGAGATACGCAGTATTTT	CASSFYGGHLGGDTQYF
TRBJ1-2	NA	NA	TRBV28	TGTGCCAGCACCCAATATGGGGCGATTAACTATGGCTACACCTTC	CASTQYGAINYGYTF
TRBJ2-3	NA	few	TRBV6-5	TGTGCCAGCAGTTATTCCGGACGGGGTACAGATACGCAGTATTTT	CASSYSGRGTDTQYF
TRBJ2-7	TRBD2	NA	TRBV7-9	TGTGCCAGCAGCAACACCCGGGGGGATTCCTACGAGCAGTACTTC	CASSNTRGDSYEQYF
TRBJ1-1	NA	few	TRBV7-2	TGTGCCAGCAGCCCGTTTGAGAGAACCGGCAAAGCTTTCTTT	CASSPFERTGKAFF
TRBJ2-6	NA	few	TRBV19	TGTGCCAGTAGTATAGGTAGGGCCGGGGCCAACGTCCTGACTTTC	CASSIGRAGANVLTF
TRBJ1-2	NA	NA	TRBV30	TGTGCCTGGAGTGTACCCCAGGCCGCCCCATACTATGGCTACACCTTC	CAWSVPQAAPYYGYTF
TRBJ2-3	NA	few	TRBV7-2	TGTGCCAGCAGCTTTCCCGCGCGGAGCACAGATACGCAGTATTTT	CASSFPARSTDTQYF
TRBJ1-2	NA	NA	TRBV9	TGTGCCAGCAGCGTAGTACAGTCAACTGGGGGTGGCTACACCTTC	CASSVVQSTGGGYTF
TRBJ2-7	TRBD1	NA	TRBV10-3	TGTGCCATCAGTAAGGGACAGGGGGTCGGCGAGCAGTACTTC	CAISKGQGVGEQYF
TRBJ2-1	NA	NA	TRBV30	TGTGCCTGGAGTCGGGAGTACAATGAGCAGTTCTTC	CAWSREYNEQFF
TRBJ1-2	TRBD1	NA	TRBV18	TGTGCCAGCTCACCTTCGGGACAGCTGAACTATGGCTACACCTTC	CASSPSGQLNYGYTF
TRBJ1-2	TRBD1	NA	TRBV2	TGTGCCAGCAGGGAGACAGGGAACTATGGCTACACCTTC	CASRETGNYGYTF
TRBJ2-1	TRBD2	few	TRBV5-6	TGTGCCAGCAGCTTGGTAGCGGGAGCCTACAATGAGCAGTTCTTC	CASSLVAGAYNEQFF
TRBJ2-7	NA	few	TRBV7-2	TGTGCCAGCAGCTCACAGGGCTCCTACGAGCAGTACTTC	CASSSQGSYEQYF
TRBJ2-7	NA	NA	TRBV28	TGTGCCAGCAGTTTATCGGGGGTCGCCTACGAGCAGTACTTC	CASSLSGVAYEQYF
TRBJ1-1	NA	few	TRBV15	TGTGCCACCAGCAGAGATTTGGCCAGGGCAGGGGTGAACACTGAAGCTTTCTTT	CATSRDLARAGVNTEAFF
TRBJ2-5	TRBD2	NA	TRBV30	TGTGCCTGGAGTCCACGGGAGGGAGGCCAGTACTTC	CAWSPREGGQYF
TRBJ1-1	NA	NA	TRBV29-1	TGCAGCGTTCAGTTATGGGGAGGTACTGAAGCTTTCTTT	CSVQLWGGTEAFF
TRBJ2-4	NA	NA	TRBV9	TGTGCCAGCAGCCCCGCCGGGGGAAAAAACATTCAGTACTTC	CASSPAGGKNIQYF
TRBJ2-1	TRBD2	NA	TRBV7-9	TGTGCCAGCAGCCCTCGGGGAGGGATACCCTACAATGAGCAGTTCTTC	CASSPRGGIPYNEQFF
TRBJ2-5	NA	few	TRBV21-1	TGTGCCAGCAGCAGAAGGACAGAAGTAGAGACCCAGTACTTC	CASSRRTEVETQYF
TRBJ2-7	NA	NA	TRBV6-6	TGTGCCAGCAGTTACCCGGCCGAGGAGGACGAGCAGTACTTC	CASSYPAEEDEQYF
TRBJ1-1	NA	few	TRBV9	TGTGCCAGCAGTGTGGGGCGATGGAACACTGAAGCTTTCTTT	CASSVGRWNTEAFF
TRBJ2-3	TRBD1	NA	TRBV6-5	TGTGCCAGCAGTTCAATACAGGGGGCTGACACAGATACGCAGTATTTT	CASSSIQGADTDTQYF
TRBJ2-7	NA	NA	TRBV30	TGTGCCTGGAGCTATGGGTCGGACTCCTACGAGCAGTACTTC	CAWSYGSDSYEQYF
TRBJ2-2	NA	NA	TRBV5-1	TGCGCCAGCAGCTTGCGGTCAGCCTTAAACACCGGGGAGCTGTTTTTT	CASSLRSALNTGELFF
TRBJ2-3	NA	few	TRBV7-2	TGTGCCAGCACCCGGGGCCCCTCGACAGATACGCAGTATTTT	CASTRGPSTDTQYF
TRBJ2-7	TRBD1	NA	TRBV5-4	TGTGCCAGCACCCTGGACAGGTCCTCCTACGAGCAGTACTTC	CASTLDRSSYEQYF